These 13 T cell receptor beta chains were sequenced from one sample in a study of CD8 T cells in ankylosing spondylitis. TCRdb re-derived calls from the 5' RACE reads in MiXCR, one entry per CDR3 protein. Altogether some 200,000 distinct CDR3 sequences are present, about 13% being singletons, with the ten largest covering about 15%. The sequencing input was blood, either unsorted or a sorted T cell fraction (not recorded which). The receptors stem from a male donor with ankylosing spondylitis or in good health (not recorded which).

This clonotype appeared many times. The V and J genes are TRBV3-1 and TRBJ2-1, with TRBD1 matching over 8 bases. Germline CDR1 and CDR2: LGHDT and YNNKEL (reference sequence). The CDR3 loop spans 16 amino acids. J gave up 7 bases and V 1 base, and 9 bases lay outside the gene matches. The CDR3 region has the DNA TGTGCCAGCAGCCAAGTGCAGGGGGCTATCGGGAATGAGCAGTTCTTC. As protein: CASSQVQGAIGNEQFF.

The J gene is TRBJ1-1, the V gene TRBV20-1, with 7 bases identical to TRBD1. J lost 6 bases, V lost 1 base, and 2 bases had no gene match. There are 12 residues in the CDR3. Looked up from germline, CDR1 is DFQATT and CDR2 is SNEGSKA (reference sequence). The CDR3 loop is CSARGDRAEAFF. The CDR3 DNA sequence: TGCAGTGCTAGAGGTGACAGGGCTGAAGCTTTCTTT.

The gene calls are TRBV2 and TRBJ2-3; unclear D gene. Per germline, CDR1 SNHLY and CDR2 FYNNEI. The V gene lost 1 base and the J gene lost 2 bases, with 28 bases spanning the gap. This CDR3 is 21 amino acids long. The CDR3 DNA sequence: TGTGCCAGCAGTGAAGATATCCATTTCCACGGTGGGCGGTTCCTCACAGATACGCAGTATTTT. Protein sequence: CASSEDIHFHGGRFLTDTQYF.

The table lists this clonotype with a few counts. This chain links TRBV12-3 or TRBV12-4 with TRBJ1-1, with 10 bases matching TRBD1. CDR3 length: 13 residues. V shed 5 bases, J shed 6 bases, and the junction held 3 bases outside the gene matches. CDR3 sequence reads: CASSMDRGAEAFF. The DNA of the CDR3 is TGTGCCAGCAGTATGGACAGGGGGGCTGAAGCTTTCTTT.

This clonotype was found a few times. The rearrangement joins TRBV3-1 to TRBJ2-2; 9 bases are a match to TRBD1. Germline V gene data show CDR1 as LGHDT and CDR2 as YNNKEL (reference sequence). V shed 4 bases, J shed 5 bases, and the junction held 11 bases outside the gene matches. CDR3 size: 17 residues. Written as DNA, the CDR3 is TGTGCCAGCAGCCCGCTCCGGGACAGGGTAGGGACCGGGGAGCTGTTTTTT. Protein: CASSPLRDRVGTGELFF.

The chain combines TRBV20-1 with TRBJ2-3, with TRBD2 as a possible D gene (5 bases). V dropped 0 bases and J dropped 0 bases, with 10 bases sitting between them. The CDR3 loop spans 15 amino acids. The V gene's germline CDR1 is DFQATT and CDR2 SNEGSKA (reference sequence). The CDR3 coding sequence is TGCAGTGCTAGAGAACCCCGCGGGAGCACAGATACGCAGTATTTT. As protein: CSAREPRGSTDTQYF.

This clonotype has only a few counts. The chain carries TRBV3-1 and TRBJ1-1; 7 nucleotides line up with TRBD1. The germline V gene has CDR1 LGHDT and CDR2 YNNKEL (reference sequence). This CDR3 spans 15 amino acids. J gave up 0 bases and V 3 bases, and 4 bases lay outside the gene matches. The CDR3 coding sequence is TGTGCCAGCAGCCATTTCGGACAGGTGAACACTGAAGCTTTCTTT. Its translation is CASSHFGQVNTEAFF. Full variable domain (remainder filled in from reference TRBV3-1 and TRBJ1-1): DTAVSQTPKYLVTQMGNDKSIKCEQNLGHDTMYWYKQDSKKFLKIMFSYNNKELIINETVPNRFSPKSPDKAHLNLHINSLELGDSAVYFCASSHFGQVNTEAFFGQGTRLTVV.

Only a few counts were recorded for this clonotype. The J gene is TRBJ2-3, the V gene TRBV7-8; 8 nucleotides match TRBD2. The trim removed 3 bases at V and 2 bases at J, leaving 19 bases unmatched. The CDR3 has 20 amino acids. Per the germline V gene, CDR1 is SGHVS and CDR2 is FQNEAQ. The CDR3 spells CASSFPLRREDSSYTDTQYF. CDR3 in DNA: TGTGCCAGCAGCTTCCCCCTTAGGCGGGAGGACTCGTCATACACAGATACGCAGTATTTT.

This clonotype was detected only a few times. This chain joins TRBV7-2 and TRBJ2-3; no definite D call. The CDR3 extends over 10 amino acids. From germline, CDR1 is SGHTA and CDR2 FQGNSA. V was pared by 10 bases and J by 2 bases, with 4 bases between. The CDR3 sequence is CAIDTDTQYF. CDR3 DNA sequence: TGTGCCATCGACACAGATACGCAGTATTTT.

This clonotype appeared once. This chain links TRBV5-1 with TRBJ1-3, with D unclear. There are 13 residues in the CDR3. Trimming removed 1 base at V and 8 bases at J, with 10 bases between. Looked up from germline, CDR1 is SGHRS and CDR2 is YFSETQ. The CDR3 spells CASSLPGEHTIYF. Here the CDR3 DNA reads TGCGCCAGCAGCTTGCCCGGGGAGCACACCATATATTTT.

This clonotype has more than one count but fewer than ten. This sequence joins TRBV11-3 and TRBJ2-3; D possibly uses TRBD1 or TRBD2 (5 bases each). Trimming pared 5 bases from V and 2 bases from J, leaving 17 bases between. This CDR3 spans 16 amino acids. The germline gives CDR1 SGHNT, CDR2 YENEEA. CDR3 loop: CASSPAEGPDTDTQYF. The CDR3 DNA reads TGTGCCAGCAGCCCCGCCGAGGGGCCAGACACAGATACGCAGTATTTT.

The rearrangement joins TRBV20-1 to TRBJ2-5, with 11 nucleotides matching TRBD2. Germline CDR1 and CDR2: DFQATT and SNEGSKA (reference sequence). This CDR3 contains 14 residues. V lost 6 bases and J lost 3; bases outside the gene matches: 6. The CDR3 DNA reads TGCAGTGCGTCCGGTAGCGGGGGGGAAGAGACCCAGTACTTC. Translated: CSASGSGGEETQYF.

This chain links TRBV5-1 with TRBJ1-1; D not certain. CDR1 is SGHRS and CDR2 is YFSETQ in the germline V gene. The length of the CDR3 is 13 residues. The ends were cut back, 4 bases at V and 0 bases at J, with 7 bases in the middle. Here the CDR3 reads CASSKGLNTEAFF. The CDR3 DNA reads TGCGCCAGCAGCAAGGGCCTGAACACTGAAGCTTTCTTT.